Included here is one T cell receptor beta chain sequence, with context. This specimen belongs to a study of blood T cell repertoires in COVID-19. Sequenced by immunoSEQ multiplex PCR; TCRdb stores in-frame clones only, minus some. Counted here are about 130,000 clones, approximately 85% occurring once; the ten biggest clones make up around 3%. The junction had 11 bases not matched to a gene; V was cut back by 6 bases and J by 3 bases. Germline V gene data show CDR1 as SNHLY and CDR2 as FYNNEI. The CDR3 is 15 amino acids. Sample: peripheral blood. J is TRBJ2-7 and V is TRBV2; 7 nucleotides line up with TRBD1. The sequence was obtained from a woman older than 75 with COVID-19, enrolled during active disease. The CDR3 here is CASSQGVGPGYEQYF. For the CDR3, the DNA is TGTGCCAGCAGCCAGGGGGTAGGGCCGGGCTACGAGCAGTACTTC.